The 7 T cell receptor beta chains below all came from one sample that was sequenced in a study of graft-versus-host responses after intestinal transplantation. TCRdb's table, derived via immunoSEQ multiplex PCR, lists solely in-frame clones and lacks some. The sample comprises over 75,000 clones, about 88% of which are singletons, and 0.28% rests with the top ten. Which antigens these TCRs recognize remains unknown. The source material was unstimulated CD4+ T cells sorted from spleen or lymph node cells, sampled before transplant. Receptors were obtained from a human donor who was the organ donor for an intestinal transplant.

The CDR3 loop reads CASSLQAGGLSYEQYF. The DNA for the CDR3 is TGTGCCAGCAGCCTACAAGCGGGAGGCCTCTCCTACGAGCAGTACTTC. The chain has TRBV7-2 and TRBJ2-7; 9 nucleotides agree with TRBD2. The junction had 8 bases not matched to a gene; V was cut back by 5 bases and J by 0 bases. Germline V gene lookup returns CDR1 SGHTA and CDR2 FQGNSA. CDR3 size: 16 residues.

This clone appeared a single time. V is TRBV4-1 and J is TRBJ2-3, with 7 nucleotides matching TRBD1. Germline V gene data show CDR1 as MGHRA and CDR2 as YSYEKL. The CDR3 loop spans 15 amino acids. Losses at the gene ends were 0 bases for V and 6 bases for J; bases not matched to a gene: 6. The chain's CDR3 is CASSQETGTPDTQYF. Here the CDR3 DNA reads TGCGCCAGCAGCCAAGAGACAGGGACCCCGGATACGCAGTATTTT.

The V call is TRBV4-3, the J call TRBJ2-5, with 10 bases aligning to TRBD1. There are 15 residues in the CDR3. CDR1 is LGHNA, CDR2 YSLEER, per germline. The junction had 3 bases not matched to a gene; V was cut back by 1 base and J by 4 bases. CDR3 bases: TGCGCCAGCAGCCAAGTTTGGACAGGGGGAGAGACCCAGTACTTC. This sequence encodes CASSQVWTGGETQYF.

The genes are TRBV2 and TRBJ2-1, with 13 bases matching TRBD2. J was trimmed by 7 bases and V by 6 bases; bases with no gene match: 6. Germline values: CDR1 SNHLY, CDR2 FYNNEI. This CDR3 is built from 15 residues. CDR3 in DNA: TGTGCCAGCAGGACCGGGACTAGCGGGATTAATGAGCAGTTCTTC. It specifies CASRTGTSGINEQFF. The full variable domain, its missing parts supplied by reference TRBV2 and TRBJ2-1, is EPEVTQTPSHQVTQMGQEVILRCVPISNHLYFYWYRQILGQKVEFLVSFYNNEISEKSEIFDDQFSVERPDGSNFTLKIRSTKLEDSAMYFCASRTGTSGINEQFFGPGTRLTVL.

Written as DNA, the CDR3 is TGTGCCACGAACTACCAGGGATACGGCGAGCAGTACTTC. Protein sequence: CATNYQGYGEQYF. This chain joins TRBV2 and TRBJ2-7; perhaps TRBD1 as D (5 bases). Germline V gives CDR1 SNHLY, CDR2 FYNNEI. The V end lost 10 bases, the J end lost 6 bases, and 19 bases lay between the germline ends. This CDR3 has 13 residues.

The chain carries TRBV18 and TRBJ1-1; D ambiguous. Germline CDR1 is KGHSH and CDR2 is LQKENI. Trimming shortened V by 3 bases and J by 5 bases, and 13 bases separated the two germline ends. The CDR3 runs to 14 residues. CDR3 amino acids: CASSPIQSSTEAFF. The CDR3, as DNA: TGTGCCAGCTCACCGATACAGAGTTCTACTGAAGCTTTCTTT. The whole variable domain, remainder taken from reference TRBV18 and TRBJ1-1, is NAGVMQNPRHLVRRRGQEARLRCSPMKGHSHVYWYRQLPEEGLKFMVYLQKENIIDESGMPKERFSAEFPKEGPSILRIQQVVRGDSAAYFCASSPIQSSTEAFFGQGTRLTVV.

The V gene is TRBV5-4, the J gene TRBJ2-7; D not resolved. This CDR3 contains 16 residues. Trimming stripped 4 bases from V and 3 bases from J, with 20 bases between. Germline V gives CDR1 SGHNT, CDR2 YYREEE (reference sequence). In DNA, the CDR3 is TGTGCCAGCAGCCCACCGGGTGAGCCTTCATACTACGAGCAGTACTTC. This codes for CASSPPGEPSYYEQYF.